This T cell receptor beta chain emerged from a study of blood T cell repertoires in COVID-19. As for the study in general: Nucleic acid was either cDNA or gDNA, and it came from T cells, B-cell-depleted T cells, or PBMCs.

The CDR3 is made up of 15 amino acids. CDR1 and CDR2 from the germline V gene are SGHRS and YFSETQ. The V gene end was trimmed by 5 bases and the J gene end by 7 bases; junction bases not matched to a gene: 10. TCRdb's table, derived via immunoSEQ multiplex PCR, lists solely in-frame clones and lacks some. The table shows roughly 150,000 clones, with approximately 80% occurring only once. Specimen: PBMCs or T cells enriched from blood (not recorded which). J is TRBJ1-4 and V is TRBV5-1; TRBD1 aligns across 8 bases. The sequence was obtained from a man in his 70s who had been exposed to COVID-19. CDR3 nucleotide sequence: TGCGCCAGCAGACGGACAGGGTCGTTCGGTGAAAAACTGTTTTTT. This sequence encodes CASRRTGSFGEKLFF.